The present entry profiles one T cell receptor beta chain with its context. Germline CDR1 is SNHLY and CDR2 is FYNNEI. Germline trimming cut 5 bases from V and 7 bases from J; bases unmatched to any gene: 5. The CDR3 runs 14 residues. This entry is derived from a study of blood T cell repertoires in COVID-19. Study overall: Sites across the United States, Italy and Spain contributed samples from acute and convalescent COVID-19. Sample material is recorded as cDNA or gDNA derived from T cells, B-cell-depleted T cells, or PBMCs.

Authors' processing steps: Nucleated cell counts were estimated from reference gene primer amplification. Profiled with immunoSEQ multiplex PCR; TCRdb holds only in-frame clones, not every one. V and J calls and clone size are as listed in that table; D and trimming were resolved from the DNA. Among over 80,000 clones, 80% to 90% were seen once, and the ten largest hold 7.5% to 9.5%. This chain links TRBV2 with TRBJ1-6; 7 bases fit TRBD1. The specimen was peripheral blood. This clonotype was obtained from a man aged 45 to 65 with acute or convalescent COVID-19. The CDR3 sequence is CASSYRGGNSPLHF. The CDR3 DNA sequence: TGTGCCAGCAGTTACAGGGGTGGAAATTCACCCCTCCACTTT.